The present TCR beta chain was sequenced within a study of CD8 T cells in ankylosing spondylitis listed by TCRdb under 2017. A note on the overall study: To find TCR variants linked to disease, the study profiled T cell receptor beta repertoires in ankylosing spondylitis patients and healthy donors. Peripheral blood was sampled, and synovial fluid was also collected from ankylosing spondylitis patients. The whole study cohort included under 140 healthy donors and 25 or so ankylosing spondylitis patients.

Sequencing was performed on an Illumina HiSeq 2500. TCR beta libraries were prepared by quantitative 5'-RACE with molecular barcodes. On the study's bioinformatics: A new computational method based on a probabilistic model of VDJ rearrangement was used to identify disease-linked TCR variants. TCRdb reanalyzed the raw reads on its own, using fastp at Q25 for trimming and MiXCR for clone calling, and kept in-frame beta chains. CDR3 protein sequences are deduplicated, and each keeps its most common genes and DNA. TCRdb assigned the V and J calls; the authors' analysis was not used. This sample has about 450,000 distinct CDR3 sequences in its table, and roughly 26% of those were observed once. Clones ranked in the top ten supply about 0.92% of the sample. Findings and caveats that apply to the study as a whole: A TCR beta motif made up of about eight highly homologous amino acid variants appeared to be characteristic of blood from ankylosing spondylitis patients. The disease-linked clones were reported as significantly enriched in matched synovial fluid samples from ankylosing spondylitis patients. Some TCR beta motif variants had previously been reported in synovial fluid and blood of reactive arthritis patients, which suggested common disease-initiation mechanisms. The disease-linked clones had a CD8+ phenotype and were found at relatively low frequencies in peripheral blood.

A few counts support this clonotype. The antigen this receptor binds is unknown. No base qualities exist here, and no much larger clone lies one base off it. V drops 0 bases and J drops 5 bases, leaving 8 bases in between. CDR1 and CDR2 were assigned from the germline V gene (reference sequence) as SEHNR and FQNEAQ. The CDR3 goes from the cysteine to the phenylalanine over 15 residues. The only DNA kept is the CDR3, 45 bases in frame from the first base. The receptor was isolated from a male donor with ankylosing spondylitis. Sequences were obtained from blood, either unsorted or a sorted T cell fraction (not recorded which). The chain is made from TRBV7-9 and TRBJ1-6; the D gene lacks a confident call. The DNA sequence is given as TGTGCCAGCAGCTTAGCCGAGACCCATAATTCACCCCTCCACTTT. This is translated as CASSLAETHNSPLHF.